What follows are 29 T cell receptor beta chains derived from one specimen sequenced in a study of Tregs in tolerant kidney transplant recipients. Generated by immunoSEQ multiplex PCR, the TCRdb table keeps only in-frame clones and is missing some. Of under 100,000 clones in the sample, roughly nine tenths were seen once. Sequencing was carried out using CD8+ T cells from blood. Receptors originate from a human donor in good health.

The CDR3 sequence: CASRGGRLRTDTQYF. The CDR3 nucleotides read TGTGCCAGCAGAGGCGGGAGGCTTCGCACAGATACGCAGTATTTT. The chain links TRBV2 to TRBJ2-3; TRBD2 aligns across 8 bases. V gave up 6 bases and J gave up 1 base; unmatched junction bases: 6. The germline CDR1 and CDR2 sequences are SNHLY and FYNNEI. There are 15 residues in the CDR3.

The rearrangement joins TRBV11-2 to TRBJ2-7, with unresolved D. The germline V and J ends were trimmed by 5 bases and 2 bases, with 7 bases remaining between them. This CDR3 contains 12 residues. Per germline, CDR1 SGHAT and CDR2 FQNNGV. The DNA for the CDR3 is TGTGCCAGCAGCCCCACAGCCTACGAGCAGTACTTC. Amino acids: CASSPTAYEQYF.

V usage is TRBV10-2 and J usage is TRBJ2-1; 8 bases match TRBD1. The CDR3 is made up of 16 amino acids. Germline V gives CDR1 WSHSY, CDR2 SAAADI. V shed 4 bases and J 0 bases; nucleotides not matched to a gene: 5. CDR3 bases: TGCGCCAGCAGTGTTGGGCAGGGGGCCTCCTACAATGAGCAGTTCTTC. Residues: CASSVGQGASYNEQFF.

This CDR3 is CATSTYDRAAIHSTGELFF. CDR3 DNA: TGTGCCACCAGCACTTACGACAGGGCGGCCATTCACAGCACCGGGGAGCTGTTTTTT. The chain employs TRBV15 and TRBJ2-2; the match to TRBD1 covers 7 bases. Looked up from germline, CDR1 is LNHNV and CDR2 is YYDKDF (reference sequence). V gave up 4 bases and J gave up 4 bases; unmatched junction bases: 18. The CDR3 contains 19 residues.

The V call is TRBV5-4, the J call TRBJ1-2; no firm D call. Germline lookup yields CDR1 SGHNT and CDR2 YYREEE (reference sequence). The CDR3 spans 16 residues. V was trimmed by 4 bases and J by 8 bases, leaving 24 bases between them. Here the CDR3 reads CASSPTKGSPFEGYTF. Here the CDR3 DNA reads TGTGCCAGCAGCCCAACCAAGGGCAGTCCTTTTGAGGGCTACACCTTC. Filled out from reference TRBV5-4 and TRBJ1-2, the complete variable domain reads ETGVTQSPTHLIKTRGQQVTLRCSSQSGHNTVSWYQQALGQGPQFIFQYYREEENGRGNFPPRFSGLQFPNYSSELNVNALELDDSALYLCASSPTKGSPFEGYTFGSGTRLTVV.

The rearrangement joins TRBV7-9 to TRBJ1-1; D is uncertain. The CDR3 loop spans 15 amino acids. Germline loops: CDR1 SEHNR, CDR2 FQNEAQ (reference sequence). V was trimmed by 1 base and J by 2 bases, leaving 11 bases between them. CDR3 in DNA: TGTGCCAGCAGCTTAGGATTTAACATAAACACTGAAGCTTTCTTT. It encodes CASSLGFNINTEAFF.

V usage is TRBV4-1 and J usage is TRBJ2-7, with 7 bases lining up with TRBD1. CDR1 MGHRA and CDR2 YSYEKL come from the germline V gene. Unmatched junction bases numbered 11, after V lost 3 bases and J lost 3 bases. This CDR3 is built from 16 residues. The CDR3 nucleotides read TGCGCCAGCAGCCATAATACTTGGACAGGTAACTACGAGCAGTACTTC. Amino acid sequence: CASSHNTWTGNYEQYF.

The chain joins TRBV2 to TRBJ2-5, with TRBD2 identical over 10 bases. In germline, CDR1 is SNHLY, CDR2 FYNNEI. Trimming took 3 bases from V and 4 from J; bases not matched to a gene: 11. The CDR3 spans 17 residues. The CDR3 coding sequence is TGTGCCAGCAGTGAGTTAGCGGGGGGCCGGGGAGCAGAGACCCAGTACTTC. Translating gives CASSELAGGRGAETQYF.

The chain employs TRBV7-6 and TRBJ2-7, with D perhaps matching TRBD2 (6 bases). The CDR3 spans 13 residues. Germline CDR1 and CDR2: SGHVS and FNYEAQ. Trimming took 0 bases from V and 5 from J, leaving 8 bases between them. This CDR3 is CASSLAAGNEQYF. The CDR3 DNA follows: TGTGCCAGCAGCTTAGCTGCGGGGAACGAGCAGTACTTC.

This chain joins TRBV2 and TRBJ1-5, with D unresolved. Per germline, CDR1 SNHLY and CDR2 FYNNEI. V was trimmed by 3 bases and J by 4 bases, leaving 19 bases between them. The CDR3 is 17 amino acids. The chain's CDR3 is CASSEGLPSMWNQPQHF. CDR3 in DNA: TGTGCCAGCAGTGAGGGCCTTCCCAGTATGTGGAATCAGCCCCAGCATTTT.

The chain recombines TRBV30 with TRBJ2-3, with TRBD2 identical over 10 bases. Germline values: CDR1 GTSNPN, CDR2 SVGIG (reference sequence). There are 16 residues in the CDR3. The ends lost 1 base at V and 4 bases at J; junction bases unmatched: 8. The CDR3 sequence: CAWSGLLAGISDTQYF. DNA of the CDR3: TGTGCCTGGAGTGGATTACTAGCGGGGATTTCAGATACGCAGTATTTT.

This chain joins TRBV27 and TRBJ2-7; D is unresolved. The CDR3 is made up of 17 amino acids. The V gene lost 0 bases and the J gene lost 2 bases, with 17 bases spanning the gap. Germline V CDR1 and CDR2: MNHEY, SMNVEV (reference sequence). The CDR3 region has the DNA TGTGCCAGCAGTTTATCCTTGGGTTGGGGATTGACCTACGAGCAGTACTTC. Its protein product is CASSLSLGWGLTYEQYF.

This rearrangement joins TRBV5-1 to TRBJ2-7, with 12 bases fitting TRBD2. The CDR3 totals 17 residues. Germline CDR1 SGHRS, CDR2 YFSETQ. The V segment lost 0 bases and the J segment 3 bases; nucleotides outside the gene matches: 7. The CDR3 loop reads CASSLGTTSGRFYEQYF. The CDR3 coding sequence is TGCGCCAGCAGCTTGGGGACTACTAGCGGGAGGTTCTACGAGCAGTACTTC. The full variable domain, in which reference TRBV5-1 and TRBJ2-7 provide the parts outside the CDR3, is KAGVTQTPRYLIKTRGQQVTLSCSPISGHRSVSWYQQTPGQGLQFLFEYFSETQRNKGNFPGRFSGRQFSNSRSEMNVSTLELGDSALYLCASSLGTTSGRFYEQYFGPGTRLTVT.

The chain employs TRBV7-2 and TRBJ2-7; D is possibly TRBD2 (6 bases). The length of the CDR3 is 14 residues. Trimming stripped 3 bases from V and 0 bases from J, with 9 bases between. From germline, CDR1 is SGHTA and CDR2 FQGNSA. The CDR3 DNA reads TGTGCCAGCAGCTTCGGGGGAAGCTCCTACGAGCAGTACTTC. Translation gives CASSFGGSSYEQYF. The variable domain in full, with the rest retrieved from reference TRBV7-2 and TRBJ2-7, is GAGVSQSPSNKVTEKGKDVELRCDPISGHTALYWYRQSLGQGLEFLIYFQGNSAPDKSGLPSDRFSAERTGGSVSTLTIQRTQQEDSAVYLCASSFGGSSYEQYFGPGTRLTVT.

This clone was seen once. In nucleotides, the CDR3 is TGTGCCAGCAGCTTAGACAGGCCGGGGGACGAGCAGTACTTC. Translated: CASSLDRPGDEQYF. V is TRBV5-4 and J is TRBJ2-7, with D perhaps TRBD1 or TRBD2 (6 bases each). This CDR3 is 14 amino acids long. Trimming shortened V by 2 bases and J by 5 bases, and 14 bases separated the two germline ends. Looked up from germline, CDR1 is SGHNT and CDR2 is YYREEE (reference sequence).

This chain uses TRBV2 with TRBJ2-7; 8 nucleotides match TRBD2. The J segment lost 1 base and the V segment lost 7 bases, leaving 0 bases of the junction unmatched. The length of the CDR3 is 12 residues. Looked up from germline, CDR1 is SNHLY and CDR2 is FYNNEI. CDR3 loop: CASTSGSYEQYF. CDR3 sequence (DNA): TGTGCCAGCACTAGCGGGTCCTACGAGCAGTACTTC.

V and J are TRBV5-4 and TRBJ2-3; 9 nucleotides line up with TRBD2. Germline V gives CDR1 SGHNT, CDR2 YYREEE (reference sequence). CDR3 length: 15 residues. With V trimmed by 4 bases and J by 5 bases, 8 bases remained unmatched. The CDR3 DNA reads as TGTGCCAGCAGCCCGTTAGCGGGGGTAGGAGATACGCAGTATTTT. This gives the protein CASSPLAGVGDTQYF.

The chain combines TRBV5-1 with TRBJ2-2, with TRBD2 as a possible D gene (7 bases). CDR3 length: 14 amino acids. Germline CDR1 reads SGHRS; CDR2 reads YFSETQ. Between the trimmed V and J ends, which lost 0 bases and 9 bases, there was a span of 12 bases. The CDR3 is CASSLERGARELFF. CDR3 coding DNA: TGCGCCAGCAGCTTGGAACGGGGGGCGCGGGAGCTGTTTTTT.

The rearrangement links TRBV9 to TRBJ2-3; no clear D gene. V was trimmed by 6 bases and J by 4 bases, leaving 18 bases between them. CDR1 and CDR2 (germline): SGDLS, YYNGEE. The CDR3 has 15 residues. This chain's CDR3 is CASTIYSSNPDTQYF. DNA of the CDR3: TGTGCCAGCACCATATACTCGAGCAATCCAGATACGCAGTATTTT.

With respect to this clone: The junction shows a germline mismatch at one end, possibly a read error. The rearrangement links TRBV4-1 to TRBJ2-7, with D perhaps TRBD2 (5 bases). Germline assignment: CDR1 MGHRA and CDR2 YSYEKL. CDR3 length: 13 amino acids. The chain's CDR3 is CASGQTGIYEQYF. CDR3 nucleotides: TGCGCCAGCGGCCAAACGGGGATTTACGAGCAGTACTTC.

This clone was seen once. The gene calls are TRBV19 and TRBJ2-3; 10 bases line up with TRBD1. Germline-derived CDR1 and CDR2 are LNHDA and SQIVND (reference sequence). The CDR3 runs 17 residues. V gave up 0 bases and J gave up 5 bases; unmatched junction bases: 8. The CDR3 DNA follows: TGTGCCAGTAGTATAGATTCTAAGACAGGGGGCCGAGATACGCAGTATTTT. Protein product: CASSIDSKTGGRDTQYF.

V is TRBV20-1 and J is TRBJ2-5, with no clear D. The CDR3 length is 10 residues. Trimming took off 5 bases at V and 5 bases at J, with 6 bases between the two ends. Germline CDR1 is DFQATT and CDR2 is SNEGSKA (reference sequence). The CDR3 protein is CSAQLETQYF. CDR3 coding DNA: TGCAGTGCTCAGTTGGAGACCCAGTACTTC.

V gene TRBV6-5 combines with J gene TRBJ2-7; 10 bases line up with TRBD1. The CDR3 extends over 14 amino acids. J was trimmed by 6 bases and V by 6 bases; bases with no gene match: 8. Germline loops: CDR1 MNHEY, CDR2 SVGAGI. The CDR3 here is CASRSGQGFREQYF. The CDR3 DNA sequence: TGTGCCAGCAGGTCGGGACAGGGGTTTCGCGAGCAGTACTTC.

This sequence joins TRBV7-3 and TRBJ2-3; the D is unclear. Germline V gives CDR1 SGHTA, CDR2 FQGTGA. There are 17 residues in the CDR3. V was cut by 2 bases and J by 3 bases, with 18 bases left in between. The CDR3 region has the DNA TGTGCCAGCAGCTTACCAGGCCCCGAAAAGAAGACAGATACGCAGTATTTT. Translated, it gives CASSLPGPEKKTDTQYF.

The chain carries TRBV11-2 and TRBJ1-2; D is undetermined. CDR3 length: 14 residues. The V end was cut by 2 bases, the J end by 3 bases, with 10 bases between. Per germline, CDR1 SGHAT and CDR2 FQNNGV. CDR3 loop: CASSLIGDDYGYTF. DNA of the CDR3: TGTGCCAGCAGCTTAATTGGAGACGACTATGGCTACACCTTC.

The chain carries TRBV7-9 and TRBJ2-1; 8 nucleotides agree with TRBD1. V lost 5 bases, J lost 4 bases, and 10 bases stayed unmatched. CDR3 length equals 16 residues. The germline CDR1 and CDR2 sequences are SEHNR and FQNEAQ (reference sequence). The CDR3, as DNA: TGTGCCAGCAGCAACACTAGGACAGGGTTGTACAATGAGCAGTTCTTC. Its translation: CASSNTRTGLYNEQFF.

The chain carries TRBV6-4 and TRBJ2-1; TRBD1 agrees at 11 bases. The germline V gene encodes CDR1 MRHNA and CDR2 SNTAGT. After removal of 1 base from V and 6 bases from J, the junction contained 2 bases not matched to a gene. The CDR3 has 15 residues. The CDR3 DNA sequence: TGTGCCAGCAGTGACTGGGGACAGGGGGGCAATGAGCAGTTCTTC. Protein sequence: CASSDWGQGGNEQFF.

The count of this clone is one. The CDR3, as DNA: TGTGCCAGCAGCAAAGCCAAACTGGGACAGGGGTCCTCTGGGGCCAACGTCCTGACTTTC. It translates to CASSKAKLGQGSSGANVLTF. The V gene is TRBV21-1, the J gene TRBJ2-6; the table names TRBD1, a call not compared with the DNA. TRBV21-1 is assigned pseudogene status. The CDR3 is made up of 20 amino acids.

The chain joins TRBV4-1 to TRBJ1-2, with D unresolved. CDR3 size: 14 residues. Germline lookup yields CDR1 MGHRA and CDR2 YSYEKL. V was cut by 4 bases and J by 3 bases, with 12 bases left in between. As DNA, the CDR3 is TGCGCCAGCAGCCCGTTTCAGGTTTACTATGGCTACACCTTC. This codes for CASSPFQVYYGYTF.